One sample yielded the 23 T cell receptor beta chains listed below, sequenced in a study of blood T cell repertoires in COVID-19. TCRdb's copy holds only in-frame clones and misses some; the assay was immunoSEQ multiplex PCR. The table lists tens of thousands of clones, 75% to 95% of them singletons. Sequencing was done on a sample of peripheral blood. The receptors here all came from a man aged 55-75 years with acute or convalescent COVID-19.

The chain combines TRBV28 with TRBJ1-1; D is perhaps TRBD1 (6 bases). The CDR3 contains 12 residues. V lost 1 base and J 11 bases, leaving 11 bases between the germline ends. Germline V gives CDR1 MDHEN, CDR2 SYDVKM. For the CDR3, the DNA is TGTGCCAGCAGTTTATCCGGCAGGGGTGCTTTCTTT. Its translation: CASSLSGRGAFF.

This chain joins TRBV30 and TRBJ2-2; 7 bases align to TRBD1. The germline V gene encodes CDR1 GTSNPN and CDR2 SVGIG (reference sequence). Trimming took 4 bases from V and 3 from J; bases not matched to a gene: 14. The CDR3 totals 17 residues. The CDR3 spells CAWTPPDREADTGELFF. DNA for the CDR3: TGTGCCTGGACCCCGCCCGACAGGGAAGCGGACACCGGGGAGCTGTTTTTT.

This chain links TRBV25-1 with TRBJ1-3; 8 positions match TRBD1. Germline trimming cut 4 bases from V and 0 bases from J; bases unmatched to any gene: 5. Germline values: CDR1 MGHDK, CDR2 SYGVNS. The CDR3 runs 16 residues. CDR3 bases: TGTGCCAGCAGTGTAGGACAGGGAATCTCTGGAAACACCATATATTTT. This codes for CASSVGQGISGNTIYF.

V usage is TRBV24-1 and J usage is TRBJ2-5; 7 bases line up with TRBD2. The CDR3 runs to 14 residues. J gave up 5 bases and V 4 bases, and 6 bases lay outside the gene matches. Germline CDR1 is KGHDR and CDR2 is SFDVKD. Here the CDR3 DNA reads TGTGCCACCAGTGACGGGGGGTTAGGTGAGACCCAGTACTTC. Translation: CATSDGGLGETQYF.

The chain joins TRBV30 to TRBJ1-2; tentatively, D is TRBD1 (5 bases). Looked up from germline, CDR1 is GTSNPN and CDR2 is SVGIG (reference sequence). V was trimmed by 4 bases and J by 4 bases, leaving 10 bases between them. This CDR3 region has 12 residues. The CDR3 region is CAWNDRPYGYTF. CDR3 nucleotide sequence: TGTGCCTGGAATGACAGACCCTATGGCTACACCTTC.

The CDR3 coding sequence is TGCAGTGCTAGGGAGTCCTACGAGCAGTACTTC. Translated: CSARESYEQYF. This chain uses TRBV20-1 with TRBJ2-7, with D hard to call. The CDR3 has 11 amino acids. Germline V lookup: CDR1 DFQATT, CDR2 SNEGSKA (reference sequence). Trimming cost V 3 bases and J 1 base, with 4 bases left between them.

This chain connects TRBV6-5 to TRBJ2-1; 9 nucleotides match TRBD2. This CDR3 region has 15 residues. Per germline, CDR1 MNHEY and CDR2 SVGAGI. V lost 5 bases, J lost 9 bases, and 11 bases stayed unmatched. The CDR3 loop reads CASSRRGRAGGEQFF. The DNA of the CDR3 is TGTGCCAGCAGTAGGCGCGGGAGGGCCGGGGGTGAGCAGTTCTTC.

The chain employs TRBV7-2 and TRBJ2-1; 7 positions agree with TRBD2. CDR1 is SGHTA, CDR2 FQGNSA, per germline. The CDR3 length is 16 residues. Germline trimming cut 2 bases from V and 5 bases from J; bases unmatched to any gene: 9. For the CDR3, the DNA is TGTGCCAGCAGCTTATTGCTTCCTAGCGGTGACAATGAGCAGTTCTTC. Protein: CASSLLLPSGDNEQFF. The full variable domain, with the rest looked up from reference TRBV7-2 and TRBJ2-1, is GAGVSQSPSNKVTEKGKDVELRCDPISGHTALYWYRQSLGQGLEFLIYFQGNSAPDKSGLPSDRFSAERTGGSVSTLTIQRTQQEDSAVYLCASSLLLPSGDNEQFFGPGTRLTVL.

This clone was counted a few times. Different DNA sequences within this sample yield the same CDR3. This chain connects TRBV7-3 to TRBJ2-1, with 9 positions matching TRBD1. V shed 3 bases and J 2 bases; nucleotides not matched to a gene: 2. Germline lookup yields CDR1 SGHTA and CDR2 FQGTGA. The CDR3 totals 15 residues. CDR3 DNA: TGTGCCAGCAGCTTTGGACAGGGGACCTACAATGAGCAGTTCTTC. This sequence encodes CASSFGQGTYNEQFF.

The count of this clone is one. The rearrangement joins TRBV7-2 to TRBJ1-1, with unresolved D. The CDR3 has 13 amino acids. From germline, CDR1 is SGHTA and CDR2 FQGNSA. V was trimmed by 1 base and J by 5 bases, leaving 8 bases between them. DNA of the CDR3: TGTGCCAGCAGCTTAGAAGCGATTACTGAAGCTTTCTTT. This codes for CASSLEAITEAFF.

The J gene is TRBJ1-3, the V gene TRBV5-1, with 8 bases matching TRBD1. The J segment lost 2 bases and the V segment lost 3 bases, leaving 7 bases of the junction unmatched. This CDR3 has 16 residues. CDR1 SGHRS and CDR2 YFSETQ come from the germline V gene. CDR3 sequence reads: CASSWPDRGPGNTIYF. The CDR3 nucleotides read TGCGCCAGCAGCTGGCCTGACAGGGGACCTGGAAACACCATATATTTT.

J is TRBJ2-2 and V is TRBV7-9; TRBD2 matches 9 bases. CDR3 length: 16 residues. The V and J ends lost 2 bases and 0 bases, in that order; junction bases with no gene match: 1. Germline V CDR1 and CDR2: SEHNR, FQNEAQ (reference sequence). This CDR3 reads CASSLSSGTNTGELFF. The CDR3 bases are TGTGCCAGCAGCTTATCTAGCGGGACGAACACCGGGGAGCTGTTTTTT.

The gene calls are TRBV4-1 and TRBJ2-5, with a tentative D call TRBD2 (6 bases). Trimming stripped 2 bases from V and 5 bases from J, with 15 bases between. The CDR3 is made up of 15 amino acids. Germline V gene data show CDR1 as MGHRA and CDR2 as YSYEKL. DNA of the CDR3: TGCGCCAGCAGCCAAACGGGACTTTCACGGGAGACCCAGTACTTC. Its protein is CASSQTGLSRETQYF.

This chain connects TRBV18 to TRBJ1-4; D is unresolved. CDR3 length equals 13 residues. Germline CDR1 and CDR2: KGHSH and LQKENI. V gave up 5 bases and J gave up 4 bases, with 8 bases separating them. In DNA form, the CDR3 reads TGTGCCAGCTCAAACAGCTATAATGAAAAACTGTTTTTT. The encoded protein is CASSNSYNEKLFF.

This sequence joins TRBV7-2 and TRBJ1-4; 8 nucleotides line up with TRBD1. Germline V gene sequence: CDR1 SGHTA, CDR2 FQGNSA. Germline trimming cut 2 bases from V and 7 bases from J; bases unmatched to any gene: 6. This CDR3 has 15 residues. The CDR3 DNA sequence: TGTGCCAGCAGCTTATGGGGGACAGGACCTGAAAAACTGTTTTTT. It yields the protein CASSLWGTGPEKLFF.

The chain recombines TRBV19 with TRBJ1-3; TRBD1 matches 8 bases. This CDR3 spans 14 amino acids. V was clipped by 10 bases and J by 0 bases; unmatched bases: 5. Germline V gene lookup returns CDR1 LNHDA and CDR2 SQIVND (reference sequence). The DNA of the CDR3 is TGTGCCACTCGGGGACAGGTCTCTGGAAACACCATATATTTT. Translation gives CATRGQVSGNTIYF.

The genes are TRBV5-1 and TRBJ2-7; TRBD2 is a possible D gene (5 bases). Trimming took 7 bases from V and 0 from J, leaving 17 bases between them. Germline-derived CDR1 and CDR2 are SGHRS and YFSETQ. The CDR3 runs to 15 residues. CDR3 amino acids: CASGSSPGTSYEQYF. Written as DNA, the CDR3 is TGCGCCAGCGGTTCAAGCCCGGGAACCTCCTACGAGCAGTACTTC.

V and J are TRBV3-1 (or the pseudogene TRBV3-2) and TRBJ2-1; TRBD2 matches at 10 bases. The trim removed 0 bases at V and 7 bases at J, leaving 6 bases unmatched. This CDR3 comprises 16 residues. The germline CDR1 and CDR2 sequences are LGHDT and YNNKEL (reference sequence). The CDR3 DNA reads as TGTGCCAGCAGCCAAGAGATAGCGGGAGGCCTTAATGAGCAGTTCTTC. Translating gives CASSQEIAGGLNEQFF.

The chain has TRBV5-5 and TRBJ1-2, with unresolved D. Looked up from germline, CDR1 is SGHKS and CDR2 is YYEKEE (reference sequence). CDR3 length: 14 amino acids. V lost 1 base, J lost 8 bases, and 15 bases lay in between. As DNA, the CDR3 is TGTGCCAGCAGCTTGCCCGGGTTAGAAAACGGCTACACCTTC. It encodes CASSLPGLENGYTF.

The gene calls are TRBV5-1 and TRBJ2-3; TRBD2 matches at 14 bases. Germline V gives CDR1 SGHRS, CDR2 YFSETQ. Trimming took 0 bases from V and 6 from J; bases not matched to a gene: 15. The CDR3 is made up of 20 amino acids. CDR3 sequence reads: CASSLGTRLAGGPYGDTQYF. The CDR3 DNA sequence: TGCGCCAGCAGCTTGGGAACGAGACTAGCGGGAGGGCCCTATGGGGATACGCAGTATTTT.

The chain has TRBV24-1 and TRBJ2-7, with 7 bases aligning to TRBD1. V was clipped by 4 bases and J by 6 bases; unmatched bases: 8. This CDR3 is built from 14 residues. Germline assignment: CDR1 KGHDR and CDR2 SFDVKD. The CDR3 loop reads CATSETGTVGEQYF. The CDR3 DNA follows: TGTGCCACCAGTGAGACCGGGACAGTTGGCGAGCAGTACTTC.

V is TRBV5-6 and J is TRBJ2-1; 10 bases agree with TRBD2. With 4 bases clipped from V and 10 bases from J, the junction kept 11 bases outside the gene matches. CDR1 SGHDT and CDR2 YYEEEE come from the germline V gene. The CDR3 is 15 amino acids. The CDR3 sequence is CASSPTSGAVREQFF. Written as DNA, the CDR3 is TGTGCCAGCAGCCCTACTAGCGGGGCCGTGAGAGAGCAGTTCTTC.

The chain carries TRBV4-1 and TRBJ2-7, with D unresolved. Germline loops: CDR1 MGHRA, CDR2 YSYEKL. V dropped 1 base and J dropped 7 bases, with 17 bases sitting between them. The CDR3 contains 15 residues. CDR3 nucleotides: TGCGCCAGCAGCCAAGGCCCTAATACCCCTGAAGAGCAGTACTTC. Its translation is CASSQGPNTPEEQYF.